This T cell receptor (beta chain) was identified in a study of T cells in Graves' hyperthyroidism and ophthalmopathy (dated by TCRdb to the late 2010s). Background for the entire study: Peripheral blood was collected at initial diagnosis, before any treatment. Once sampling was done, hyperthyroidism patients were given methimazole at a starting dose of 30 mg daily, whereas ophthalmopathy patients were given high-dose intravenous methylprednisolone. To identify TCR V-J signatures that set the groups apart, the researchers used a discovery cohort of 100 patients, made up of under 50 with Graves' ophthalmopathy and some 60 with stable Graves' hyperthyroidism. Thyroid tissue and blood T-cell repertoires from six Graves' hyperthyroidism patients were also compared in the study. According to the paper, TCR Vbeta CDR3 sequencing was carried out on over 130 peripheral blood samples, which came from under 50 ophthalmopathy, around 74 hyperthyroidism and around 17 progressor patients. The roughly 91 discovery patients were randomly split 7:3 into training and test sets. Prospective prediction of ophthalmopathy was tested in an independent validation cohort of about 19 hyperthyroidism patients and 17 patients who later progressed to ophthalmopathy.

Comments on this clonotype: Its binding antigen is unknown. No much larger clone is present one base from it, and per-base qualities are unavailable.

V is shortened by 0 bases, J by 3 bases, and the region joining them spans 8 bases. The CDR3, cysteine through phenylalanine, is 14 amino acids long. Just CDR3 DNA is preserved here, 42 bases in frame from base 1. The germline V gene specifies MNHEY as CDR1 and SVGAGI as CDR2. Stable Graves' hyperthyroidism was defined as the absence of progression to ophthalmopathy over 18 months of follow-up. Hyperthyroidism patients were newly diagnosed, had a disease duration of under 2 months, and were aged 18 to 65 years. The study excluded patients with uncontrolled infections, other autoimmune diseases, pregnancy or lactation. Clinical symptoms, serum thyroxine and TRAb, thyroid ultrasound, and orbital computed tomography formed the basis for the diagnoses. Ficoll-Paque density gradient centrifugation was used to isolate PBMCs from approximately 11 ml of fresh peripheral blood. Trizol reagent was used to extract total RNA, and RNA quality was then checked on an Agilent 2100 Bioanalyzer.

Overall results and qualifications from the work: Blood samples also contained most of the expanded thyroid clonotypes (frequency above 0.001), which suggests that blood repertoires may reflect thyroid immune responses. No statistical method was used to fix the sample size in advance, and group allocation was not hidden from the investigators. A 13 V-J signature model separated ophthalmopathy from stable hyperthyroidism, with roughly 88% sensitivity and roughly 81% specificity in cross-validation and 80%/75% in testing. In validation, the model predicted progression to ophthalmopathy with approximately 70% sensitivity and approximately 78% specificity, a median of around 6.6 months before onset.

The TCR beta CDR3 regions were amplified from RNA transcripts. The TCR CDR3 was subjected to a first round of RT-PCR using the HTBI primer set and the Qiagen OneStep RT-PCR kit. Libraries were constructed in a second round of multiplex PCR, after which size selection and purification were carried out. The libraries were sequenced on an Illumina HiSeq2000 using paired-end 100 bp reads. Concerning the study's data processing: SOAPnuke was used to process the raw data, removing reads that contained adapters or uncalled bases, had a mean Phred below 15, or lacked an exact match to the constant primer or identifier. High-quality paired reads were merged with COPE v1.2.5, and unique nucleotide sequences were defined as clonotypes. MiTCR v1.1 was used to align clonotypes to the IMGT TRBV, TRBD and TRBJ reference segments. Only V-J combinations with frequency above 0.0001, covering 99% to 99.2% of repertoires, were analysed. A TCS score was defined as the ratio of F50 (clonal expansion) to E x V (chaos), with BLOSUM62-based TCRdist applied between CDR3 peptides within each V-J. Welch's t-statistics and random forest reduced roughly 500 V-J features to 10 to 15, which were used in a naive Bayes classifier (R e1071). TCRdb's own reprocessing of the public reads used fastp at Q25 and MiXCR and kept productive beta chains. Rows with a matching CDR3 protein are joined into one entry that keeps the most common DNA and genes. The V and J calls reflect TCRdb's pipeline rather than the authors' work. Recorded for this sample are approximately 400,000 distinct CDR3 sequences; approximately 19% of them occurred a single time. Of the sample, approximately 4% is held by the ten largest clones.

The clonotype was recovered from a woman between 18 and 29 years old with Graves' hyperthyroidism. In this chain, TRBV6-5 is recombined with TRBJ1-1; there is no confident call for the D gene. The specimen sequenced was blood. The sequence in DNA is TGTGCCAGCAGTTACTCGGCCAGCCACACTGAAGCTTTCTTT. Translated, it reads CASSYSASHTEAFF.